This TCR beta chain was captured by sequencing in a study of T-cell memory formation after mild COVID-19. Germline V gene data show CDR1 as SQVTM and CDR2 as ANQGSEA. The CDR3 consists of 15 residues. V was pared by 4 bases and J by 1 base, with 16 bases between. TCRdb used MiXCR to reprocess the 5' RACE reads, holding one entry per CDR3 protein. The sample contains 210,000 or so distinct CDR3 sequences, 15% to 20% of which appear only once. Sample: PBMCs or a T cell subset sorted from them (not recorded which). The receptor comes from an adult woman who had mild COVID-19 (a few samples of this study predate the infection). Cell type and time point are not known. The chain couples TRBV29-1 to TRBJ1-1, with D possibly matching TRBD1 (6 bases). This CDR3 is CSVVPLPGANTEAFF. DNA of the CDR3: TGCAGCGTTGTCCCTCTTCCAGGGGCGAACACTGAAGCTTTCTTT.